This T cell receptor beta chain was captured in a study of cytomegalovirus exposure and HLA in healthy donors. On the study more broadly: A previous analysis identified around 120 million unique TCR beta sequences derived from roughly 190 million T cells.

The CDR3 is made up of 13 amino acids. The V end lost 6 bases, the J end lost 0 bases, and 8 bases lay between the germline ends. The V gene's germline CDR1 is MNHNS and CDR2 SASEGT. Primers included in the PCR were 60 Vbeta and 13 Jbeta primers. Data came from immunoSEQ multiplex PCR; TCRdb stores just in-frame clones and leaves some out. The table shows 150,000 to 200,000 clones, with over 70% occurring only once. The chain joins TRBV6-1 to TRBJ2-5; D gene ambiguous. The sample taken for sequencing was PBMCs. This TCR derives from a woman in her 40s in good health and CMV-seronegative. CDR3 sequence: CASSFGHQETQYF. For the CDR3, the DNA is TGTGCCAGCAGCTTTGGGCACCAAGAGACCCAGTACTTC.